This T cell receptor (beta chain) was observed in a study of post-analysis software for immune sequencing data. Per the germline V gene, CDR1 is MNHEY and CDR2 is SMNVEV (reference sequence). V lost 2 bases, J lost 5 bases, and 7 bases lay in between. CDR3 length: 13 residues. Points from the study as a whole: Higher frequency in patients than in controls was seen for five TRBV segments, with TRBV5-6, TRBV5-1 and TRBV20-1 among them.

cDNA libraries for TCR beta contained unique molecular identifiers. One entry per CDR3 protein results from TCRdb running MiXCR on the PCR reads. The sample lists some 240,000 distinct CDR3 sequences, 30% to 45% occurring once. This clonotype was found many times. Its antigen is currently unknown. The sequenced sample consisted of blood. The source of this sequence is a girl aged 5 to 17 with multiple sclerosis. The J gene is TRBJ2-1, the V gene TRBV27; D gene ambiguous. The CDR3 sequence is CASSLLLHNEQFF. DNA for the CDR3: TGTGCCAGCAGTTTACTTCTACACAATGAGCAGTTCTTC.